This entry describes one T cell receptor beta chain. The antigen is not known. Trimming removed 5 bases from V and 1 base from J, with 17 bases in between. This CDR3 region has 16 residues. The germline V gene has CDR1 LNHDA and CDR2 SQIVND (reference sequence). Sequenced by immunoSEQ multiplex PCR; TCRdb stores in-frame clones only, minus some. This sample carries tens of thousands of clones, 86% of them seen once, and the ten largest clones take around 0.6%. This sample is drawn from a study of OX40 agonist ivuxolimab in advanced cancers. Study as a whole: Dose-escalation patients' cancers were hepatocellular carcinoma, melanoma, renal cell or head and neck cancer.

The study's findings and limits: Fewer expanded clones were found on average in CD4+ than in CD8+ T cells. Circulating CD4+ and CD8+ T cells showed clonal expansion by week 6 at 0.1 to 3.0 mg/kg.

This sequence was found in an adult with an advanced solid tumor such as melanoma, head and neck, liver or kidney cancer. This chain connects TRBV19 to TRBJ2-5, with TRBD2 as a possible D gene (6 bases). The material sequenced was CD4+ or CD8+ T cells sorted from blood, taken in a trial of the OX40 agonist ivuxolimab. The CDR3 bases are TGTGCCAGTAGTCCCACGGCGGGGATCTTCCAAGAGACCCAGTACTTC. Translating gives CASSPTAGIFQETQYF.